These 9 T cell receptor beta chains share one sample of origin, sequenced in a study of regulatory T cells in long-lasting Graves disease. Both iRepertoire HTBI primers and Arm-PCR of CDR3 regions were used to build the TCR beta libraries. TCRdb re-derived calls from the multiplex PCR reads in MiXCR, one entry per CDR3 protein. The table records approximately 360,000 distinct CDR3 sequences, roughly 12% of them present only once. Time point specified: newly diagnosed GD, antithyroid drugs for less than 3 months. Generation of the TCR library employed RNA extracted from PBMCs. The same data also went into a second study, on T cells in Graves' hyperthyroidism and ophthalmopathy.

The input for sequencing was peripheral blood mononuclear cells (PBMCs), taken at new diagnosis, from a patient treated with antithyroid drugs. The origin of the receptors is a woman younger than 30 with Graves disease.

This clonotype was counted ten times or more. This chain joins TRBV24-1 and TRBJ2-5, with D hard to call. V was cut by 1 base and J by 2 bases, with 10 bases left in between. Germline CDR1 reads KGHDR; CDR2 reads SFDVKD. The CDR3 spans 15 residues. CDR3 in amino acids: CATSDLGVSQETQYF. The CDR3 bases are TGTGCCACCAGTGATTTAGGAGTTTCGCAAGAGACCCAGTACTTC.

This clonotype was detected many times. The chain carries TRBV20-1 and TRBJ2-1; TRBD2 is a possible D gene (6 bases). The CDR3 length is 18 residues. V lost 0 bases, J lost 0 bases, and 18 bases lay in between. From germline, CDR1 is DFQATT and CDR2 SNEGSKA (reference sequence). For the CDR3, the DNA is TGCAGTGCTAGAGAGGATTACCGGGACTTAAGCTCCTACAATGAGCAGTTCTTC. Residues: CSAREDYRDLSSYNEQFF.

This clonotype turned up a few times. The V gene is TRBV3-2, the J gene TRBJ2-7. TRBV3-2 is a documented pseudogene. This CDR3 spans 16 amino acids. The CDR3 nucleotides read TGTGCCAGCAGCCAAGTAGTACGAGCGACCTTTCTCGAGCAGTACGTC. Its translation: CASSQVVRATFLEQYV.

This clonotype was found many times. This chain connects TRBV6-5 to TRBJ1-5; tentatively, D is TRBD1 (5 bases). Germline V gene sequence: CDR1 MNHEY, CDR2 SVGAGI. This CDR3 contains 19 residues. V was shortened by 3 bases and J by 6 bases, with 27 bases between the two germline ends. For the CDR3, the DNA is TGTGCCAGCAGTTATTGGGGACCTAAGGGAGATCGCTGGGCTCAGCCCCAGCATTTT. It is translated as CASSYWGPKGDRWAQPQHF.

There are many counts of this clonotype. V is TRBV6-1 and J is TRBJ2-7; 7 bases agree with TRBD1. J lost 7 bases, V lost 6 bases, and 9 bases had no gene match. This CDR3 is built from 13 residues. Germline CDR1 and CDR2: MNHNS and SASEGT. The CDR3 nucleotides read TGTGCCAGCAGCGAACGACAGGGTTGGGAGCAGTACGTC. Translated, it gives CASSERQGWEQYV.

Here the CDR3 reads CASSFITWRSLLGQGSYGYTF. CDR3 DNA sequence: TGCGCCAGCAGCTTTATTACTTGGCGGAGTCTCCTGGGGCAGGGGAGCTATGGCTACACCTTC. V and J are TRBV5-1 and TRBJ1-2; TRBD1 might be the D (6 bases). Germline V gives CDR1 SGHRS, CDR2 YFSETQ. The CDR3 spans 21 residues. Trimming took off 2 bases at V and 4 bases at J, with 33 bases between the two ends.

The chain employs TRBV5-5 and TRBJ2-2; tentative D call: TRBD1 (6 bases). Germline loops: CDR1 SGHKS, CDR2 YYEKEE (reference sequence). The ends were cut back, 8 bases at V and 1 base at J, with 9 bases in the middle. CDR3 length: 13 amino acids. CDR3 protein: CARPGQNTGELFF. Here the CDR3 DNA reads TGTGCCAGGCCGGGACAGAACACCGGGGAGCTGTTTTTT.

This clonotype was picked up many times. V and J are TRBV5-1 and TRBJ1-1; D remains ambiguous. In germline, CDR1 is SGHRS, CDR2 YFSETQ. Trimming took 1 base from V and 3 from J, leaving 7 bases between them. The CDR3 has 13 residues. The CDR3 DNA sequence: TGCGCCAGCAGCTTGACGGAAGACACTGAAGCTTTCTTT. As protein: CASSLTEDTEAFF.

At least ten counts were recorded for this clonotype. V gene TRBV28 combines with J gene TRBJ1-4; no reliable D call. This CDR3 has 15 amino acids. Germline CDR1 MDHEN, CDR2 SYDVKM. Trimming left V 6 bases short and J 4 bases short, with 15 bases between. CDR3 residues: CASSYLGSHNEKLFF. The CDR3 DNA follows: TGTGCCAGCAGCTACCTGGGCAGCCATAATGAAAAACTGTTTTTT.